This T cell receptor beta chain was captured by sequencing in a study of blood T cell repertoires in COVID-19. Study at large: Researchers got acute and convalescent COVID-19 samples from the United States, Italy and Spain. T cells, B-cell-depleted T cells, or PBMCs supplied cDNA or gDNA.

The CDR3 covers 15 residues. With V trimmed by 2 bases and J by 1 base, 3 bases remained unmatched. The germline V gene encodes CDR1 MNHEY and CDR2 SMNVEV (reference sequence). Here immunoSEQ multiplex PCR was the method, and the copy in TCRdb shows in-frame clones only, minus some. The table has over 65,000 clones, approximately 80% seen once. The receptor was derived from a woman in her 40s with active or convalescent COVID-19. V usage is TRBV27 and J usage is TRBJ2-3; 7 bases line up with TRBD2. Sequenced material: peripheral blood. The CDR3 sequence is CASSLRLAGTDTQYF. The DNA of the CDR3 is TGTGCCAGCAGTTTAAGGCTAGCGGGCACAGATACGCAGTATTTT.